Here is one T cell receptor (beta chain) with its context. The data were obtained in a study of blood T cell repertoires in COVID-19. CDR1 and CDR2 (germline): SGHTA, FQGNSA. CDR3 length: 13 amino acids. Deletions cut 1 base from V and 4 bases from J, with 5 bases between. TCRdb keeps only in-frame clones here, not all; method: immunoSEQ multiplex PCR. The sample has about 99,000 clones; nearly 90% are singletons. This sequence originates from a man aged 50-60 years in a cohort sampled during active COVID-19. The sequenced sample was peripheral blood. The V call is TRBV7-2, the J call TRBJ2-1, with D possibly matching TRBD2 (5 bases). CDR3 amino acids: CASSLGRYNEQFF. Here the CDR3 DNA reads TGTGCCAGCAGCTTAGGGAGGTACAATGAGCAGTTCTTC.